These T cell receptor beta chains were read from a single sample in a study of blood T cell repertoires in COVID-19. The repertoire was sequenced with immunoSEQ multiplex PCR; TCRdb's copy has only in-frame clones and lacks some. The table lists 70,000 to 85,000 clones, roughly 80% of them singletons. Sequencing was done on a sample of peripheral blood. The receptors originated from a woman of 80 years or more with acute or convalescent COVID-19. Both conserved end residues are part of each CDR3. Each record gives: V gene, D gene, J gene, clone size, CDR3 protein, CDR3 DNA. A D gene is named only where the DNA matches it firmly. Clone size is shown for a subset of rows, as once, few, many or a class of expanded clone.

TRBV6-5	NA	TRBJ1-5	NA	CASRLDSNQPQHF	TGTGCCAGCAGGTTAGATAGCAATCAGCCCCAGCATTTT
TRBV3-1/TRBV3-2	TRBD2	TRBJ2-2	NA	CASSQEGLAGGTGELFF	TGTGCCAGCAGCCAAGAGGGACTAGCGGGGGGCACCGGGGAGCTGTTTTTT
TRBV6-5	NA	TRBJ2-7	NA	CASSPGLSYEQYF	TGTGCCAGCAGCCCAGGGCTGTCCTACGAGCAGTACTTC
TRBV30	NA	TRBJ1-6	NA	CAWSEGNSPLHF	TGTGCCTGGAGTGAGGGGAATTCACCCCTCCACTTT
TRBV12-5	TRBD1	TRBJ1-2	NA	CASGSEQGGNGYGYTF	TGTGCTAGTGGTTCGGAACAGGGGGGAAATGGCTATGGCTACACCTTC
TRBV9	TRBD1	TRBJ1-2	NA	CASSATGDVNYGYTF	TGTGCCAGCAGCGCGACAGGGGATGTGAACTATGGCTACACCTTC
TRBV6-1	NA	TRBJ1-1	once	CASSESTRTEAFF	TGTGCCAGCAGTGAATCCACGAGGACTGAAGCTTTCTTT
TRBV30	NA	TRBJ1-5	NA	CAWSVAARGNQPQHF	TGTGCCTGGAGTGTGGCGGCGCGCGGGAATCAGCCCCAGCATTTT
TRBV6-5	NA	TRBJ2-5	NA	CASRYTSGYSETQYF	TGTGCCAGCAGGTATACGTCGGGGTATAGCGAGACCCAGTACTTC
TRBV10-3	TRBD1	TRBJ1-1	NA	CAISVVGLGTVGMNTEAFF	TGTGCCATCAGTGTAGTAGGGTTAGGGACAGTAGGCATGAACACTGAAGCTTTCTTT
TRBV10-1	NA	TRBJ2-4	NA	CASKRTQPLAKNIQYF	TGCGCCAGCAAGAGGACTCAGCCACTAGCCAAAAACATTCAGTACTTC
TRBV5-1	TRBD2	TRBJ2-1	few	CASSPLGRGNEQFF	TGCGCCAGCAGCCCCCTGGGGAGGGGCAATGAGCAGTTCTTC
TRBV6-5	NA	TRBJ1-1	once	CAGGLGYGITEAFF	TGTGCCGGGGGGTTGGGGTATGGGATCACTGAAGCTTTCTTT
TRBV11-2	NA	TRBJ2-2	NA	CASSLNMGAGAGELFF	TGTGCCAGCAGCTTAAACATGGGGGCCGGAGCCGGGGAGCTGTTTTTT
TRBV2	TRBD1	TRBJ1-2	NA	CASSEAEILGQVAYGYTF	TGTGCCAGCAGTGAAGCGGAAATTTTGGGACAGGTGGCCTATGGCTACACCTTC
TRBV9	NA	TRBJ1-1	NA	CASSVRVRGLILAFF	TGTGCCAGCAGCGTAAGGGTCAGGGGCTTAATCTTAGCTTTCTTT
TRBV18	NA	TRBJ1-6	NA	CASSPIPGDNSPLHF	TGTGCCAGCTCACCAATCCCAGGTGACAATTCACCCCTCCACTTT
TRBV6-5	TRBD1	TRBJ2-7	NA	CASSYGQGVITYEQYF	TGTGCCAGCAGTTACGGACAGGGGGTAATTACCTACGAGCAGTACTTC